In its sample, the clone carrying this T cell receptor beta chain was seen a few times. The data are from a study of early T cells in non-severe SARS-CoV-2 infection. Unmatched junction bases numbered 9, after V lost 4 bases and J lost 6 bases. The length of the CDR3 is 15 residues. Looked up from germline, CDR1 is KGHSH and CDR2 is LQKENI. cDNA molecules, individually, were tagged with unique molecular identifiers. TCRdb reprocessed the 5' RACE reads via MiXCR and lists one record per CDR3 protein. Of roughly 80,000 distinct CDR3 sequences in the sample, over 12% are singletons; the top ten hold roughly 3%.

The specimen sequenced was whole blood. This chain connects TRBV18 to TRBJ2-1; TRBD2 aligns across 7 bases. The TCR comes from an adult who was a healthcare worker with PCR-confirmed SARS-CoV-2 infection or an uninfected control (not recorded which). CDR3 region: CASSQGGRGFNEQFF. As DNA, the CDR3 is TGTGCCAGCTCACAGGGAGGGCGGGGCTTCAATGAGCAGTTCTTC.